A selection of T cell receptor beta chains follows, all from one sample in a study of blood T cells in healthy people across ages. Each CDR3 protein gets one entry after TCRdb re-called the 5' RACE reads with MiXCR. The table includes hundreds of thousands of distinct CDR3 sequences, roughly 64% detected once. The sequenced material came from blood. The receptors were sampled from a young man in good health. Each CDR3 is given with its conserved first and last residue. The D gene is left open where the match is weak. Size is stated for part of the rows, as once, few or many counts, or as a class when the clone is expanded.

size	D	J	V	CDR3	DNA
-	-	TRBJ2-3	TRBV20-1	CSAPNGATSTDTQYF	TGCAGTGCCCCCAACGGCGCCACTAGCACAGATACGCAGTATTTT
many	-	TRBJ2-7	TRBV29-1	CSVGFRTYEQYF	TGCAGCGTTGGATTTAGGACCTACGAGCAGTACTTC
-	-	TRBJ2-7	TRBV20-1	CSASYRGLVHHEQYF	TGCAGTGCTAGTTACAGGGGACTGGTCCATCACGAGCAGTACTTC
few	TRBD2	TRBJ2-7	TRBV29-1	CSVETSGNEQYF	TGCAGCGTTGAGACTAGCGGGAACGAGCAGTACTTC
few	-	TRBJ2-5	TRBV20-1	CSARDWGPFGETQYF	TGCAGTGCTAGAGATTGGGGCCCGTTCGGAGAGACCCAGTACTTC
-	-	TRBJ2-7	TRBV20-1	CSAREGAGANYEQYF	TGCAGTGCTAGAGAGGGGGCGGGGGCGAACTACGAGCAGTACTTC
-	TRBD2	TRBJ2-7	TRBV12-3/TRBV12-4	CASSPTSGGIEQYF	TGTGCCAGCAGTCCGACTAGCGGGGGTATCGAGCAGTACTTC
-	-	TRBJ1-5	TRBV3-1	CASSQSSTGLIQPQHF	TGTGCCAGCAGCCAGAGCTCGACGGGGTTGATTCAGCCCCAGCATTTT
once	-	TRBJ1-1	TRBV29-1	CGYLINTEAFF	TGCGGTTACCTCATCAACACTGAAGCTTTCTTT
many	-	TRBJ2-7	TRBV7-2	CASSLDRNYEQYF	TGTGCCAGCAGCTTGGACAGAAACTACGAGCAGTACTTC